The rows below give T cell receptor beta chains drawn from one sample of a study of response to subunit inactivated influenza vaccine. TCRdb called the RT-PCR reads again in MiXCR, with one record for every CDR3 protein. The sample consists of 860,000 or so distinct CDR3 sequences, roughly 20% of them appearing once. The material was PBMCs from blood, obtained around 5 days after vaccination. All receptors derive from a man aged 50 or older who received an inactivated influenza vaccine. The CDR3 runs from the conserved cysteine through the conserved F or W. The D gene is left open where the match is weak. Only some rows state a clone size, as once, few, many or a class for expanded clones.

size | D | J | V | DNA | CDR3
- | - | TRBJ1-1 | TRBV12-3/TRBV12-4 | TGTGCCAGCAGTTTGGCGGTGAACGCTGAAGCTTTCTTT | CASSLAVNAEAFF
many | TRBD1 | TRBJ1-1 | TRBV5-1 | TGCGCCAGCAGCCTAACAGGGGGGAGGACTGAAGCTTTCTTT | CASSLTGGRTEAFF
- | TRBD2 | TRBJ2-3 | TRBV10-3 | TGTGCCATCACCGTAGGGGTAGCGGGAGCAGATACGCAGTATTTT | CAITVGVAGADTQYF
- | - | TRBJ2-7 | TRBV6-5 | TGTGCCAGCAGTTACTCGTTTGCAGGGGCGTCCTACGAGCAGTACTTC | CASSYSFAGASYEQYF
- | - | TRBJ2-3 | TRBV5-1 | TGCGCCAGCAGCTTCGGTGATTATCGCACAGATACGCAGTATTTT | CASSFGDYRTDTQYF
- | TRBD1 | TRBJ2-1 | TRBV5-1 | TGCGCCAGCAGCTTCTCGGCCCGGGACAGGGATAACAATGAGCAGTTCTTC | CASSFSARDRDNNEQFF
- | TRBD2 | TRBJ2-1 | TRBV20-1 | TGCAGTGCTAGCAATGCGGCGGGGGGTTACTCCTACAATGAGCAGTTCTTC | CSASNAAGGYSYNEQFF
- | TRBD1 | TRBJ1-1 | TRBV30 | TGTGCCTGGAGTGTTTACAGGGGACGGAACACTGAAGCTTTCTTT | CAWSVYRGRNTEAFF
few | - | TRBJ1-1 | TRBV18 | TGTGCCAGCTCACCAGGGGCAAGGGCCACTGAAGCTTTCTTT | CASSPGARATEAFF
few | - | TRBJ2-5 | TRBV7-2 | TGTGCCAGCAGCTTAGGACAGCCTTACCAAGAGACCCAGTACTTC | CASSLGQPYQETQYF
many | TRBD2 | TRBJ2-7 | TRBV7-8 | TGTGCCAGCGGGTTAGCGGGCGAGCAGTACTTC | CASGLAGEQYF
- | TRBD2 | TRBJ2-1 | TRBV4-2 | TGTGCCAGCGGCTTTACTAGCGGGGGTTCGGAGAATGAGCAGTTCTTC | CASGFTSGGSENEQFF
many | - | TRBJ2-2 | TRBV4-2 | TGTGCCAGCAGCTCCCGGCGTGGCACCGGGGAGCTGTTTTTT | CASSSRRGTGELFF
- | TRBD1 | TRBJ2-5 | TRBV19 | TGTGCCAGTAGTAGCTACCAACTGACAGGGGGCACGGAGACCCAGTACTTC | CASSSYQLTGGTETQYF
- | - | TRBJ1-1 | TRBV12-3/TRBV12-4 | TGTGCCAGCAGTTTTGAGAACTTAGGCACTGAAGCTTTCTTT | CASSFENLGTEAFF
- | - | TRBJ1-2 | TRBV12-3/TRBV12-4 | TGTGCCAGCAGTTTGGCAACGGTGCCATATGGCTACACCTTC | CASSLATVPYGYTF
- | TRBD2 | TRBJ2-3 | TRBV5-8 | TGTGCCAGCAGCTTGCCTAGCGGGAGATCGGATACGCAGTATTTT | CASSLPSGRSDTQYF
- | TRBD1 | TRBJ2-7 | TRBV5-5 | TGTGCCAGCAGCTTGAGTGGGACAGGGTCATACGAGCAGTACTTC | CASSLSGTGSYEQYF
- | TRBD1 | TRBJ1-2 | TRBV11-2 | TGTGCCAGCAGCCCAGGGACAGGGACTAACTATGGCTACACCTTC | CASSPGTGTNYGYTF
few | TRBD2 | TRBJ2-3 | TRBV6-1 | TGTGCCATCAGTGAAGCGGGAGGTCCGCCCCAACACACGGATACGCAGTATTTT | CAISEAGGPPQHTDTQYF
few | - | TRBJ2-7 | TRBV20-1 | TGCAGTGCTAGCGGGGGGCGCCTTTACGAGCAGTACTTC | CSASGGRLYEQYF
few | - | TRBJ2-7 | TRBV25-1 | TGTGCCAGCAGTGAATATTGGGGCTACGAGCAGTACTTC | CASSEYWGYEQYF
- | TRBD2 | TRBJ2-1 | TRBV6-2/TRBV6-3 | TGTGCCAGCAGTTACGAGGCTAGCGGGGGTTTCTACAATGAGCAGTTCTTC | CASSYEASGGFYNEQFF
- | - | TRBJ2-1 | TRBV10-3 | TGTGCCATCAGTGAGCCCAGGGGTGAGCAGTTCTTC | CAISEPRGEQFF
few | TRBD1 | TRBJ1-5 | TRBV9 | TGTGCCAGCAGTACCGGGACAGGGGGTCAGCCCCAGCATTTT | CASSTGTGGQPQHF
- | TRBD1 | TRBJ2-7 | TRBV20-1 | TGCAGTGCTCAACAGGGGGCAGACTACGAGCAGTACTTC | CSAQQGADYEQYF
- | TRBD1 | TRBJ2-3 | TRBV4-3 | TGCGCCAGCAGCCAGGCACCCCTCGGACAGGGCAGCACAGATACGCAGTATTTT | CASSQAPLGQGSTDTQYF
few | - | TRBJ2-5 | TRBV5-1 | TGCGCCAGCAGCTTGGACCTGCAAGAGACCCAGTACTTC | CASSLDLQETQYF
- | - | TRBJ2-1 | TRBV29-1 | TGCAGCGCAGAGGGGAGCTGGAATGAGCAGTTCTTC | CSAEGSWNEQFF
few | - | TRBJ2-7 | TRBV12-3/TRBV12-4 | TGTGCCAGCAGTTTAATGGGACCTGCTACCTACGAGCAGTACTTC | CASSLMGPATYEQYF
few | - | TRBJ1-3 | TRBV6-1 | TGTGCCAGCACCGAGAGGTCGGCGGGTCATTCTGGAAACACCATATATTTT | CASTERSAGHSGNTIYF
few | TRBD2 | TRBJ2-1 | TRBV7-9 | TGTGCCAGCAGCCCAAATTTTTTTAGCGGGAGGGCCATTGAGCAGTTCTTC | CASSPNFFSGRAIEQFF
few | TRBD1 | TRBJ2-5 | TRBV5-1 | TGCGCCAGCAGTCCCCGGGACAGCGAAGAGACCCAGTACTTC | CASSPRDSEETQYF
- | - | TRBJ1-4 | TRBV20-1 | TGCAGTGCTAGAGATTCCCGCAGGTGCTCGAGGGAAAAACTGTTTTTT | CSARDSRRCSREKLFF
- | - | TRBJ1-1 | TRBV20-1 | TGCAGTGCTAGCTCCGGGACTCAAGCCACTGAAGCTTTCTTT | CSASSGTQATEAFF
- | - | TRBJ2-6 | TRBV27 | TGTGCCAGCTGTATTGGGTCTGGGGCCAACGTCCTGACTTTC | CASCIGSGANVLTF
- | - | TRBJ2-3 | TRBV20-1 | TGCAGTGCTAACTTACAGATTAGCACAGATACGCAGTATTTT | CSANLQISTDTQYF
- | - | TRBJ2-7 | TRBV2 | TGTGCCAGCAGTGAAGCCCTCTCAGGGCGCGAGCAGTACTTC | CASSEALSGREQYF
few | - | TRBJ2-7 | TRBV5-6 | TGTGCCAGCAGCCTTAACAGGGAGCAGTACTTC | CASSLNREQYF
- | TRBD2 | TRBJ2-3 | TRBV10-3 | TGTGCCATCACTAGCGGGGGGGTCTCAGATACGCAGTATTTT | CAITSGGVSDTQYF
- | - | TRBJ2-1 | TRBV29-1 | TGCAGCGTTGAAGGTCTACGGGGGAGTTACAATGAGCAGTTCTTC | CSVEGLRGSYNEQFF
many | TRBD2 | TRBJ2-1 | TRBV4-2 | TGTGCCAGCAGTCCACTAGCGGGTTCCTACAATGAGCAGTTCTTC | CASSPLAGSYNEQFF